The 21 T cell receptor beta chains given below trace back to one sample, sequenced in a study of T cell responses to AZD1222 COVID-19 vaccine (dated by TCRdb to about 2021). Library preparation employed the immunoSEQ multiplex PCR assay. In TCRdb, the immuneACCESS table is reduced to in-frame sequences with V and J assigned. These tables do not hold every clone; where another copy was compared, an unresolved V gene accounts for under half, and the others remain unexplained. The sample table records over 100,000 clones; 90% of these occur just once. The top ten hold about 7% of the sample. The time point tag for this specimen amounts to: baseline before first vaccination. The material was peripheral blood, obtained on day 0 of AZD1222 vaccination. The receptors were sampled from an adult in good health.

This chain's CDR3 is CASTTGGNYGYTF. The CDR3 DNA reads TGTGCCAGCACCACTGGCGGAAACTATGGCTACACCTTC. The chain joins TRBV7-8 to TRBJ1-2, with unresolved D. The CDR3 extends over 13 amino acids. From germline, CDR1 is SGHVS and CDR2 FQNEAQ. The V gene lost 7 bases and the J gene lost 2 bases, with 11 bases spanning the gap.

CDR3 sequence: CASSHGQGAGYEQYF. DNA for the CDR3: TGCGCCAGCAGCCATGGACAGGGGGCGGGCTACGAGCAGTACTTC. The V call is TRBV4-1, the J call TRBJ2-7, with TRBD1 matching 11 bases. V trimming: 3 bases; J trimming: 3 bases; junction bases outside the gene matches: 4. This CDR3 contains 15 residues. Germline CDR1 MGHRA, CDR2 YSYEKL.

The chain combines TRBV7-2 with TRBJ1-2; D gene ambiguous. Trimming took off 4 bases at V and 0 bases at J, with 18 bases between the two ends. CDR1 SGHTA and CDR2 FQGNSA come from the germline V gene. CDR3 size: 17 residues. The CDR3 nucleotides read TGTGCCAGCAGCTATGATGGAACAGACGCCCCTAACTATGGCTACACCTTC. Translated: CASSYDGTDAPNYGYTF. The complete variable domain, with remaining parts taken from reference TRBV7-2 and TRBJ1-2, reads GAGVSQSPSNKVTEKGKDVELRCDPISGHTALYWYRQSLGQGLEFLIYFQGNSAPDKSGLPSDRFSAERTGGSVSTLTIQRTQQEDSAVYLCASSYDGTDAPNYGYTFGSGTRLTVV.

CDR3 DNA sequence: TGTGCCAGCTCAGCTAATAGCAATCAGCCCCAGCATTTT. Amino acid sequence: CASSANSNQPQHF. The gene calls are TRBV18 and TRBJ1-5; unclear D gene. Germline CDR1 is KGHSH and CDR2 is LQKENI. V dropped 5 bases and J dropped 0 bases, with 5 bases sitting between them. This CDR3 contains 13 residues.

V gene TRBV4-3 combines with J gene TRBJ1-1, with D uncertain. This CDR3 contains 14 residues. Per germline, CDR1 LGHNA and CDR2 YSLEER. The V gene lost 3 bases and the J gene lost 1 base, with 9 bases spanning the gap. The CDR3 sequence is CASSHQTRNTEAFF. The CDR3 DNA reads as TGCGCCAGCAGCCACCAGACCCGGAACACTGAAGCTTTCTTT.

J is TRBJ2-7 and V is TRBV9; 11 nucleotides agree with TRBD2. The CDR3 runs to 15 residues. The germline CDR1 and CDR2 sequences are SGDLS and YYNGEE. Trimming at V came to 2 bases and at J to 5 bases, leaving 6 bases not matched to a gene. This CDR3 is CASSVTSGGLNEQYF. In DNA, the CDR3 is TGTGCCAGCAGCGTTACTAGCGGGGGACTTAACGAGCAGTACTTC.

Points on this clone: Other DNA sequences of this sample code for an identical CDR3. The chain uses TRBV7-6 and TRBJ2-7; no clear D gene. The ends were cut back, 4 bases at V and 3 bases at J, with 10 bases in the middle. CDR1 SGHVS and CDR2 FNYEAQ come from the germline V gene. The CDR3 runs 13 residues. The CDR3 loop reads CASSSGPNYEQYF. The DNA for the CDR3 is TGTGCCAGCAGCTCAGGACCCAACTACGAGCAGTACTTC.

The V gene is TRBV6-5, the J gene TRBJ1-1; tentatively, D is TRBD1 (6 bases). Germline-derived CDR1 and CDR2 are MNHEY and SVGAGI. Trimming stripped 10 bases from V and 5 bases from J, with 17 bases between. The CDR3 totals 13 residues. CDR3 DNA sequence: TGTGCCACCTTAGGACAGACCGAAACTGAAGCTTTCTTT. It yields the protein CATLGQTETEAFF.

Only one count was recorded for this clone. The chain carries TRBV27 and TRBJ1-6; 7 positions agree with TRBD1. The germline V gene has CDR1 MNHEY and CDR2 SMNVEV (reference sequence). CDR3 size: 15 residues. V shed 5 bases, J shed 10 bases, and the junction held 11 bases outside the gene matches. The chain's CDR3 is CASSPLGQDGSPLHF. The CDR3 DNA reads as TGTGCCAGCAGTCCCCTCGGACAGGATGGGTCACCCCTCCACTTT.

The chain couples TRBV5-4 to TRBJ2-7; D not certain. This CDR3 has 15 amino acids. Germline lookup yields CDR1 SGHNT and CDR2 YYREEE (reference sequence). The V end was cut by 4 bases, the J end by 6 bases, with 20 bases between. The CDR3 DNA is TGTGCCAGCAGCAACTCTAGGAAGTGGTCCGGCGAGCAGTACTTC. It is translated as CASSNSRKWSGEQYF.

This chain links TRBV5-5 with TRBJ2-7, with D possibly TRBD2 on 5 matching bases. The CDR3 runs to 14 residues. V lost 4 bases to trimming and J lost 3 bases, with 14 bases between them. Per germline, CDR1 SGHKS and CDR2 YYEKEE (reference sequence). The CDR3 sequence: CASSPTGINYEQYF. The CDR3, as DNA: TGTGCCAGCAGCCCTACCGGGATAAACTACGAGCAGTACTTC.

This clone was seen only once. V gene TRBV27 combines with J gene TRBJ1-3; maybe TRBD1 (6 bases). CDR1 and CDR2 (germline): MNHEY, SMNVEV (reference sequence). The CDR3 is 19 residues long. Trimming took off 3 bases at V and 2 bases at J, with 23 bases between the two ends. The CDR3 DNA reads TGTGCCAGCAGTTTTGGGACCGGGACACCCGGCAGCCCTGGAAACACCATATATTTT. It encodes CASSFGTGTPGSPGNTIYF.

The rearrangement uses TRBV4-3 and TRBJ1-5; D ambiguous. This CDR3 contains 15 residues. Germline V CDR1 and CDR2: LGHNA, YSLEER. Deletions cut 0 bases from V and 4 bases from J, with 10 bases between. CDR3 in DNA: TGCGCCAGCAGCCAAGATCTGACCCCAAATCAGCCCCAGCATTTT. Protein product: CASSQDLTPNQPQHF.

This sequence joins TRBV5-4 and TRBJ1-1; D gene uncertain. This CDR3 is built from 17 residues. Germline V gene lookup returns CDR1 SGHNT and CDR2 YYREEE (reference sequence). V dropped 1 base and J dropped 0 bases, with 16 bases sitting between them. The CDR3 loop is CASSLKTGVSLNTEAFF. Written as DNA, the CDR3 is TGTGCCAGCAGCTTGAAGACCGGGGTGTCCCTGAACACTGAAGCTTTCTTT. Combining the CDR3 with reference TRBV5-4 and TRBJ1-1 gives the whole variable domain ETGVTQSPTHLIKTRGQQVTLRCSSQSGHNTVSWYQQALGQGPQFIFQYYREEENGRGNFPPRFSGLQFPNYSSELNVNALELDDSALYLCASSLKTGVSLNTEAFFGQGTRLTVV.

This chain connects TRBV19 to TRBJ1-5; TRBD1 aligns across 9 bases. Trimming cost V 3 bases and J 6 bases; bases outside gene matches: 6. The CDR3 has 15 residues. Germline CDR1 reads LNHDA; CDR2 reads SQIVND (reference sequence). CDR3 nucleotides: TGTGCCAGTAGTATCCAAGGACAGGGGATTCAGCCCCAGCATTTT. This encodes CASSIQGQGIQPQHF. Supplemented by reference TRBV19 and TRBJ1-5, the full variable domain reads DGGITQSPKYLFRKEGQNVTLSCEQNLNHDAMYWYRQDPGQGLRLIYYSQIVNDFQKGDIAEGYSVSREKKESFPLTVTSAQKNPTAFYLCASSIQGQGIQPQHFGDGTRLSIL.

The chain uses TRBV27 and TRBJ2-2, with 10 positions matching TRBD2. The CDR3 has 15 amino acids. V lost 7 bases to trimming and J lost 1 base; unmatched junction nucleotides: 3. Germline V gene lookup returns CDR1 MNHEY and CDR2 SMNVEV (reference sequence). CDR3 coding DNA: TGTGCCAGCAAACTAGCGGGGTTGAACACCGGGGAGCTGTTTTTT. Its translation is CASKLAGLNTGELFF.

The chain combines TRBV4-3 with TRBJ1-1; 7 bases align to TRBD1. The CDR3 has 17 amino acids. The V segment lost 1 base and the J segment 0 bases; nucleotides outside the gene matches: 8. CDR1 is LGHNA and CDR2 is YSLEER in the germline V gene. The CDR3 DNA is TGCGCCAGCAGCCAAGGGGGCAGGGGGACCATGAACACTGAAGCTTTCTTT. It encodes CASSQGGRGTMNTEAFF.

The CDR3 here is CASSPPGSNYGYTF. CDR3 DNA: TGTGCCAGCAGCCCCCCGGGCAGTAACTATGGCTACACCTTC. The rearrangement uses TRBV7-9 and TRBJ1-2; no firm D call. Germline V gene sequence: CDR1 SEHNR, CDR2 FQNEAQ (reference sequence). CDR3 length: 14 residues. V lost 5 bases, J lost 1 base, and 11 bases lay in between.

This chain links TRBV5-6 with TRBJ1-1, with 9 bases identical to TRBD1. Germline loops: CDR1 SGHDT, CDR2 YYEEEE. There are 17 residues in the CDR3. J lost 4 bases, V lost 4 bases, and 14 bases had no gene match. CDR3 bases: TGTGCCAGCAGCACTCTGACAGGGGGGCGTGGGGGCACTGAAGCTTTCTTT. This sequence encodes CASSTLTGGRGGTEAFF.

This rearrangement joins TRBV7-9 to TRBJ2-1, with D perhaps TRBD1 or TRBD2 (6 bases each). The CDR3 consists of 15 residues. Germline V lookup: CDR1 SEHNR, CDR2 FQNEAQ (reference sequence). Trimming took 4 bases from V and 1 from J, leaving 11 bases between them. CDR3: CASSSRGPSYNEQFF. CDR3 DNA sequence: TGTGCCAGCAGCTCCCGGGGGCCATCCTACAATGAGCAGTTCTTC.

The chain employs TRBV28 and TRBJ2-5, with 12 bases fitting TRBD1. J was trimmed by 2 bases and V by 2 bases; bases with no gene match: 3. Looked up from germline, CDR1 is MDHEN and CDR2 is SYDVKM. The CDR3 contains 16 residues. The DNA of the CDR3 is TGTGCCAGCAGTTTAGGGACAGGGGGCAGGCAAGAGACCCAGTACTTC. Translation gives CASSLGTGGRQETQYF.